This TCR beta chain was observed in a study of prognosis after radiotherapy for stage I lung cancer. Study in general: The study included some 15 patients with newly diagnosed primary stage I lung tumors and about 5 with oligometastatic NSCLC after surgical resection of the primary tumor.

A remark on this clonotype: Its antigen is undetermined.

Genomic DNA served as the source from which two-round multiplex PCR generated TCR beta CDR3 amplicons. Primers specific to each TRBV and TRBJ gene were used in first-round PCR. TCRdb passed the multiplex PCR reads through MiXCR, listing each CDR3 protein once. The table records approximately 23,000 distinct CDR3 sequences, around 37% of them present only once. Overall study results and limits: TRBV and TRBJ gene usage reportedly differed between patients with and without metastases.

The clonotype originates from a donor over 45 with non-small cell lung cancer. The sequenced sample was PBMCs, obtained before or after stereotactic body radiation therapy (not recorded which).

The CDR3 here is CASSYRANGISSYNSPLHF. CDR3 DNA: TGTGCCAGCAGTTACAGAGCCAACGGGATAAGCTCCTATAATTCACCCCTCCACTTT. The V gene is TRBV6-5, the J gene TRBJ1-6; D is ambiguous. V was cut by 2 bases and J by 0 bases, with 17 bases left in between. Germline V gives CDR1 MNHEY, CDR2 SVGAGI. The CDR3 consists of 19 residues.